This T cell receptor (beta chain) was recovered during a study of cytotoxic CD8 clonotypes in ibrutinib-treated CLL. Approximately 2 micrograms of genomic DNA (from cryopreserved PBMCs) were used for TCR beta libraries. The assay was immunoSEQ multiplex PCR, and TCRdb's table has in-frame clones only and misses some. The table has about 29,000 clones, 62% seen once. The sequencing here drew on PBMCs, taken before ibrutinib treatment. The source is a human donor with chronic lymphocytic leukemia.

Written as DNA, the CDR3 is TGTGCCAGTAGTATTGATAAGTTTGGGAACGAGCAGTACTTC. This encodes CASSIDKFGNEQYF. The chain employs TRBV19 and TRBJ2-7; D is undetermined. Germline V gives CDR1 LNHDA, CDR2 SQIVND (reference sequence). CDR3 length equals 14 residues. Trimming removed 3 bases at V and 5 bases at J, with 14 bases between. The variable domain in full, with the rest retrieved from reference TRBV19 and TRBJ2-7, is DGGITQSPKYLFRKEGQNVTLSCEQNLNHDAMYWYRQDPGQGLRLIYYSQIVNDFQKGDIAEGYSVSREKKESFPLTVTSAQKNPTAFYLCASSIDKFGNEQYFGPGTRLTVT.